This entry lists 16 T cell receptor beta chains sequenced from one sample in a study of cytomegalovirus exposure and HLA in healthy donors. Both 60 Vbeta primers and 13 Jbeta primers went into the PCR. Clones were sequenced by immunoSEQ multiplex PCR, and TCRdb holds only the in-frame ones, with some missing. This listing includes 140,000 to 150,000 clones. The sample comprised PBMCs. The source of these receptors is a woman between 50 and 59 years old in good health and CMV-seronegative.

The chain is built from TRBV19 and TRBJ2-1; perhaps TRBD2 as D (6 bases). CDR1 is LNHDA, CDR2 SQIVND, per germline (reference sequence). The CDR3 covers 15 residues. V lost 4 bases to trimming and J lost 0 bases, with 10 bases between them. The CDR3 sequence: CASSTSASSYNEQFF. CDR3 coding DNA: TGTGCCAGTAGTACTAGCGCTAGCTCCTACAATGAGCAGTTCTTC.

The chain has TRBV6-5 and TRBJ1-1; D is unclear. Trimming took off 6 bases at V and 0 bases at J, with 5 bases between the two ends. This CDR3 is 12 amino acids long. The V gene's germline CDR1 is MNHEY and CDR2 SVGAGI. The CDR3 protein is CASRQLNTEAFF. CDR3 bases: TGTGCCAGCAGACAGTTGAACACTGAAGCTTTCTTT.

The rearrangement joins TRBV7-8 to TRBJ2-3; 7 bases match TRBD2. V lost 4 bases to trimming and J lost 6 bases; unmatched junction nucleotides: 16. Per germline, CDR1 SGHVS and CDR2 FQNEAQ. The CDR3 is 17 amino acids. CDR3 residues: CASSYLAIAGLLDTQYF. CDR3 DNA: TGTGCCAGCAGCTACTTAGCGATAGCGGGCCTTTTGGATACGCAGTATTTT.

This chain links TRBV5-6 with TRBJ1-2; D uncertain. The CDR3 extends over 15 amino acids. Germline V gene data show CDR1 as SGHDT and CDR2 as YYEEEE. V was shortened by 0 bases and J by 4 bases, with 13 bases between the two germline ends. The CDR3 loop is CASSLGQTISYGYTF. The CDR3 DNA is TGTGCCAGCAGCTTGGGGCAGACTATATCCTATGGCTACACCTTC.

The CDR3 loop is CASRLDRRDTDTQYF. CDR3 sequence (DNA): TGTGCCAGTAGATTGGACAGGAGAGACACAGATACGCAGTATTTT. The chain couples TRBV19 to TRBJ2-3; 7 bases map to TRBD1. The length of the CDR3 is 15 residues. Germline V CDR1 and CDR2: LNHDA, SQIVND (reference sequence). V dropped 6 bases and J dropped 2; count of bases not matched to a gene: 8.

The chain uses TRBV10-3 and TRBJ2-7, with D unresolved. The V gene lost 8 bases and the J gene lost 5 bases, with 16 bases spanning the gap. The CDR3 has 13 amino acids. Germline loops: CDR1 ENHRY, CDR2 SYGVKD. The DNA of the CDR3 is TGTGCCATCCGTGGTCCCGACACCAACGAGCAGTACTTC. Its protein is CAIRGPDTNEQYF.

The V and J genes are TRBV6-1 and TRBJ1-5; D is possibly TRBD1 (6 bases). V lost 4 bases to trimming and J lost 2 bases, with 9 bases between them. Per germline, CDR1 MNHNS and CDR2 SASEGT. The CDR3 is made up of 14 amino acids. CDR3 residues: CASSGHRGNQPQHF. CDR3 in DNA: TGTGCCAGCAGTGGCCACAGGGGCAATCAGCCCCAGCATTTT.

This rearrangement joins TRBV19 to TRBJ2-3; weak D call: TRBD1 (5 bases). The CDR3 sequence is 15 residues long. The V gene's germline CDR1 is LNHDA and CDR2 SQIVND (reference sequence). V lost 7 bases and J lost 3, with 17 bases in between. The CDR3 here is CASTGQGRVTDTQYF. The CDR3 coding sequence is TGTGCCAGTACGGGCCAGGGCAGGGTTACAGATACGCAGTATTTT.

The rearrangement uses TRBV28 and TRBJ1-5, with 7 bases fitting TRBD1. Trimming took 5 bases from V and 3 from J; bases not matched to a gene: 19. CDR1 is MDHEN, CDR2 SYDVKM, per germline. The CDR3 has 19 residues. The CDR3 reads CASSPSLGTVGRNNQPQHF. In DNA form, the CDR3 reads TGTGCCAGCAGTCCCTCCCTCGGGACAGTCGGCAGGAACAATCAGCCCCAGCATTTT.

The chain couples TRBV5-1 to TRBJ2-7; D gene uncertain. There are 15 residues in the CDR3. The germline gives CDR1 SGHRS, CDR2 YFSETQ. The V gene lost 3 bases and the J gene lost 1 base, with 14 bases spanning the gap. The CDR3 region is CASSSVQLLSYEQYF. CDR3 bases: TGCGCCAGCAGCTCCGTCCAGTTACTATCCTACGAGCAGTACTTC.

CDR3 amino acids: CASSLTRSSGANVLTF. CDR3 nucleotide sequence: TGTGCCAGCAGTTTAACCCGTAGCTCTGGGGCCAACGTCCTGACTTTC. This chain joins TRBV27 and TRBJ2-6; the D is unclear. CDR1 is MNHEY, CDR2 SMNVEV, per germline (reference sequence). CDR3 length equals 16 residues. V lost 2 bases to trimming and J lost 0 bases, with 8 bases between them.

The rearrangement uses TRBV4-1 and TRBJ2-7, with 8 bases lining up with TRBD1. Trimming took 4 bases from V and 4 from J; bases not matched to a gene: 9. The CDR3 sequence is 15 residues long. CDR1 is MGHRA and CDR2 is YSYEKL in the germline V gene. CDR3 bases: TGCGCCAGCAGCCCCCTCCCCCAGGGGGCGTACGAGCAGTACTTC. Protein: CASSPLPQGAYEQYF.

The chain has TRBV6-4 and TRBJ2-2; 7 nucleotides agree with TRBD2. V dropped 5 bases and J dropped 0; count of bases not matched to a gene: 9. The CDR3 is 17 amino acids. Germline CDR1 MRHNA, CDR2 SNTAGT. The CDR3 nucleotides are TGTGCCAGCAGTCACCTAGCCAGCGGGACGAACACCGGGGAGCTGTTTTTT. It translates to CASSHLASGTNTGELFF.

V is TRBV28 and J is TRBJ1-3, with TRBD1 matching 8 bases. Trimming took 2 bases from V and 8 from J; bases not matched to a gene: 8. The CDR3 has 15 amino acids. Germline lookup yields CDR1 MDHEN and CDR2 SYDVKM. The CDR3 is CASSLQGASLHTIYF. The CDR3 region has the DNA TGTGCCAGCAGTTTACAGGGGGCAAGTTTACACACCATATATTTT.

The chain links TRBV2 to TRBJ1-6, with D unclear. V was pared by 5 bases and J by 8 bases, with 13 bases between. From germline, CDR1 is SNHLY and CDR2 FYNNEI. CDR3 length: 14 amino acids. The CDR3 loop is CASSKIKRDSPLHF. The CDR3 bases are TGTGCCAGCAGTAAAATTAAGAGGGATTCACCCCTCCACTTT. Full variable domain (outside the CDR3, taken from reference TRBV2 and TRBJ1-6): EPEVTQTPSHQVTQMGQEVILRCVPISNHLYFYWYRQILGQKVEFLVSFYNNEISEKSEIFDDQFSVERPDGSNFTLKIRSTKLEDSAMYFCASSKIKRDSPLHFGNGTRLTVT.

V gene TRBV18 combines with J gene TRBJ2-7, with 11 bases fitting TRBD1. This CDR3 is built from 15 residues. CDR1 and CDR2 (germline): KGHSH, LQKENI. V lost 6 bases, J lost 6 bases, and 10 bases stayed unmatched. Written as DNA, the CDR3 is TGTGCCAGCTCGACACTGGGACAGGGGGAGGGCGAGCAGTACTTC. Amino acids: CASSTLGQGEGEQYF.